This T cell receptor beta chain was captured in a study of cytomegalovirus exposure and HLA in healthy donors. Regarding the study as a whole: A missense DCLRE1C variant was associated with V- and J-gene trimming of TCR beta chains in a later analysis, and an independent cohort replicated the association. An analysis was carried out at a later point. It showed that HLA-associated TCR beta chains were more clonally expanded than equally common non-associated chains. In a later analysis, common viral pathogens appeared linked to several of the most significant clusters.

Turning to this clone: The antigen is not known.

The study ran its PCR with 60 Vbeta and 13 Jbeta primers. Authors' data handling: Per a later analysis, the number of unique TCR beta chains was around 80 million, of which 9 million to 14 million were shared. The assay was immunoSEQ multiplex PCR, and TCRdb's table has in-frame clones only and misses some. D and trimming come from the DNA, and the V and J calls and clone size come from that table. The sample lists 150,000 or so clones, about three quarters seen once, with around 13% in the top ten. Germline-derived CDR1 and CDR2 are LGHNA and YSLEER. The V end lost 0 bases, the J end lost 2 bases, and 7 bases lay between the germline ends. The CDR3 spans 14 residues.

The TCR was taken from a man between 35 and 55 years old in good health and CMV-seropositive. The chain couples TRBV4-3 to TRBJ1-2; D call uncertain. Sequencing was carried out using PBMCs. Here the CDR3 reads CASSQDNGNYGYTF. The CDR3 nucleotides read TGCGCCAGCAGCCAAGACAACGGGAACTATGGCTACACCTTC.